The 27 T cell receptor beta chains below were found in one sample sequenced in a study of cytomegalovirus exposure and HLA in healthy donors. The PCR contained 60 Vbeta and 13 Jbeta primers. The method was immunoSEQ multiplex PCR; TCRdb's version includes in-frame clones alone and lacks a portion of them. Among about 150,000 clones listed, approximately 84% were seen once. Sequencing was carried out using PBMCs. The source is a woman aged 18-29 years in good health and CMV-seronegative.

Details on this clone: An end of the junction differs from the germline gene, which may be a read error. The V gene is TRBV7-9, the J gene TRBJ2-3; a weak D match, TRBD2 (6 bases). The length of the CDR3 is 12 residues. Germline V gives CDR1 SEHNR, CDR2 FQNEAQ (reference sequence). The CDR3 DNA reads TGTTCCAGCAGCCCAAGCGGGGATACGCAGTATTTT. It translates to CSSSPSGDTQYF.

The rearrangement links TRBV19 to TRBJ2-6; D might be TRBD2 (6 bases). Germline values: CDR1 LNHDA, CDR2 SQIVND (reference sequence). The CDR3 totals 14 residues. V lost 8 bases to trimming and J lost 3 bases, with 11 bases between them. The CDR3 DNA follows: TGTGCCAGTTGGAGGGCGGATGGGGCCAACGTCCTGACTTTC. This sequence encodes CASWRADGANVLTF.

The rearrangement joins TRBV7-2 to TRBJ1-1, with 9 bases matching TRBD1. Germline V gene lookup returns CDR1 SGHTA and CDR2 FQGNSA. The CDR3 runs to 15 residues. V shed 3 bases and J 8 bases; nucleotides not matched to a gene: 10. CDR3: CASSLVLTGGAEAFF. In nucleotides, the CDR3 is TGTGCCAGCAGCTTGGTACTAACAGGGGGCGCCGAAGCTTTCTTT.

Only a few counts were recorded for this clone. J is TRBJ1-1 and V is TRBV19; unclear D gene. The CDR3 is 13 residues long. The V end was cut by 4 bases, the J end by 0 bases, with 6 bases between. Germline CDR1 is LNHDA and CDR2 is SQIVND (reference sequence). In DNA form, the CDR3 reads TGTGCCAGTAGTAAACTTGTGAACACTGAAGCTTTCTTT. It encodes CASSKLVNTEAFF. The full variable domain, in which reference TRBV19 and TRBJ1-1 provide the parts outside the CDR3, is DGGITQSPKYLFRKEGQNVTLSCEQNLNHDAMYWYRQDPGQGLRLIYYSQIVNDFQKGDIAEGYSVSREKKESFPLTVTSAQKNPTAFYLCASSKLVNTEAFFGQGTRLTVV.

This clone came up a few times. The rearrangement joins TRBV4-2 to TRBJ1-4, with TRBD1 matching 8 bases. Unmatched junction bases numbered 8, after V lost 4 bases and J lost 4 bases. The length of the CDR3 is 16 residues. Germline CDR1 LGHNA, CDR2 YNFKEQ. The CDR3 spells CASSPYPDRVNEKLFF. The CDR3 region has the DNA TGTGCCAGCAGCCCCTACCCGGACAGGGTTAATGAAAAACTGTTTTTT.

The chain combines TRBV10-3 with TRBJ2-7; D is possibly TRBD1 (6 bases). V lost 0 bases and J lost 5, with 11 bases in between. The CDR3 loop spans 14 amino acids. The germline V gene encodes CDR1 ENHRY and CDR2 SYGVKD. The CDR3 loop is CAISESRGSDEQYF. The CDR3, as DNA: TGTGCCATCAGTGAGTCTAGGGGGTCGGACGAGCAGTACTTC.

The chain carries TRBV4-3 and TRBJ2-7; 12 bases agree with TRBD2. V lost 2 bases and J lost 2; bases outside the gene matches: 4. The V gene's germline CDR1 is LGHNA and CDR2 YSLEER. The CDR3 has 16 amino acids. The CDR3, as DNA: TGCGCCAGCAGCCAACCGACTAGCGGGGGAACCTACGAGCAGTACTTC. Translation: CASSQPTSGGTYEQYF.

CDR3 in DNA: TGCGCCAGCAGCCCGAACTCCCTAGCGGGGTACAATGAGCAGTTCTTC. Encoded protein: CASSPNSLAGYNEQFF. The chain joins TRBV5-1 to TRBJ2-1, with 9 bases identical to TRBD2. Unmatched junction bases numbered 9, after V lost 4 bases and J lost 4 bases. CDR1 is SGHRS and CDR2 is YFSETQ in the germline V gene. The CDR3 is made up of 16 amino acids.

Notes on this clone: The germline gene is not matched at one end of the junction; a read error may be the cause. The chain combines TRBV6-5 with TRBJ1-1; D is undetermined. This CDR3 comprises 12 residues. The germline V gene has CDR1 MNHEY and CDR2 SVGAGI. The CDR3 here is CASSATGFSPHF. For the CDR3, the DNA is TGTGCCAGCAGTGCCACCGGGTTTTCCCCCCATTTT.

The CDR3 sequence: CASSFVTGTSAYEQYF. As DNA, the CDR3 is TGTGCCAGCAGTTTCGTTACAGGGACATCAGCCTACGAGCAGTACTTC. This chain connects TRBV28 to TRBJ2-7, with D perhaps matching TRBD1 (6 bases). The CDR3 is 16 amino acids. V lost 3 bases to trimming and J lost 2 bases, with 17 bases between them. The germline V gene has CDR1 MDHEN and CDR2 SYDVKM.

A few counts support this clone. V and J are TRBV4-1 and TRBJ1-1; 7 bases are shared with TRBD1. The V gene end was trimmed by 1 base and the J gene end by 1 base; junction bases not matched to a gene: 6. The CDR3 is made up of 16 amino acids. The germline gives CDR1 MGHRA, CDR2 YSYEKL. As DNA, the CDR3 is TGCGCCAGCAGCCAAGCGGTTGGACAGGCGAACACTGAAGCTTTCTTT. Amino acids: CASSQAVGQANTEAFF.

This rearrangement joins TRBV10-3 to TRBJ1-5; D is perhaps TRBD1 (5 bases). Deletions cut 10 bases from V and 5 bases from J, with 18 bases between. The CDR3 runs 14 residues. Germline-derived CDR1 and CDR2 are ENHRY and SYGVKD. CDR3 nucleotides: TGTGCCACCGGGACTGCCCTAACGGATCAGCCCCAGCATTTT. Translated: CATGTALTDQPQHF.

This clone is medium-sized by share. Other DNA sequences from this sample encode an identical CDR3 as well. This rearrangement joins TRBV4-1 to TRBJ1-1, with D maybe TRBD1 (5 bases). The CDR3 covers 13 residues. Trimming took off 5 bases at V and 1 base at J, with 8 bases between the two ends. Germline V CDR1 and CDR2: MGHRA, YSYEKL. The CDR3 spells CASSATGNTEAFF. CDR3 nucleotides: TGCGCCAGCAGCGCAACAGGGAACACTGAAGCTTTCTTT.

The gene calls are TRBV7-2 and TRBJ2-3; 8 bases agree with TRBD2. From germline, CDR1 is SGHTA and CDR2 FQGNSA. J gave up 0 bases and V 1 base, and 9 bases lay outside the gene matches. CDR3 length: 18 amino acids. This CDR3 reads CASSLDGGGTTSTDTQYF. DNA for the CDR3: TGTGCCAGCAGCTTAGATGGCGGGGGGACAACTAGCACAGATACGCAGTATTTT. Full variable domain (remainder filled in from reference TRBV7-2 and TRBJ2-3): GAGVSQSPSNKVTEKGKDVELRCDPISGHTALYWYRQSLGQGLEFLIYFQGNSAPDKSGLPSDRFSAERTGGSVSTLTIQRTQQEDSAVYLCASSLDGGGTTSTDTQYFGPGTRLTVL.

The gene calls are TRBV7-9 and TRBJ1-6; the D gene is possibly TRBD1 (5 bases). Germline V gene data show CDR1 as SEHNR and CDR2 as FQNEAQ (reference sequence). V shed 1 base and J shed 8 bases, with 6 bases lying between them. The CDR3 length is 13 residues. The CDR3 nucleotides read TGTGCCAGCAGCTTAGAAGGGGATTCACCCCTCCACTTT. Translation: CASSLEGDSPLHF.

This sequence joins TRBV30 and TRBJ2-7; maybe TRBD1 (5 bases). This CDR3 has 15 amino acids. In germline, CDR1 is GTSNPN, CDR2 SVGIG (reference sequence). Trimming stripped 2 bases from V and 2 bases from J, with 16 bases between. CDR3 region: CAWSQGWMITYEQYF. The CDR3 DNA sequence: TGTGCCTGGAGTCAGGGCTGGATGATCACCTACGAGCAGTACTTC.

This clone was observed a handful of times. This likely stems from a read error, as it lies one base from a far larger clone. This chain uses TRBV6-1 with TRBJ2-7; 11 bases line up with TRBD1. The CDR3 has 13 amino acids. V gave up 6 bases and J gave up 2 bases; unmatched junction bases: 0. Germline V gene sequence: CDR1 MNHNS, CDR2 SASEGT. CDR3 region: CASRGQGAYEQYF. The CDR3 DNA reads TGTGCCAGCAGGGGACAGGGGGCCTACGAGCAGTACTTC.

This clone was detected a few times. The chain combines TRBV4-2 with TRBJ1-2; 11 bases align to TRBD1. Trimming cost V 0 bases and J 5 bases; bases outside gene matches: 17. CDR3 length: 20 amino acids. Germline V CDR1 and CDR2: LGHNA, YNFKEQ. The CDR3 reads CASSQDFVGQGANMGYGYTF. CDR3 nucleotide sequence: TGTGCCAGCAGCCAAGATTTTGTCGGACAGGGGGCAAATATGGGATATGGCTACACCTTC.

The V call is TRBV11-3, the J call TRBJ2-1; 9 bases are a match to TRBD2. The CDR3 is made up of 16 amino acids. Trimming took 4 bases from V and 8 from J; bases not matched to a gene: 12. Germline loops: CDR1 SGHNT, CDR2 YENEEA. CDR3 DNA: TGTGCCAGCAGCTCAGCGGGACCGCGGGAGGGTGATGAGCAGTTCTTC. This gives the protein CASSSAGPREGDEQFF.

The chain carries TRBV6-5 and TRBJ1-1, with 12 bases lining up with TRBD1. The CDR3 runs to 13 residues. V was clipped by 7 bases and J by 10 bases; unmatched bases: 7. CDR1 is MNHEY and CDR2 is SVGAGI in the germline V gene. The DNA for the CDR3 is TGTGCCAGCACCGAGGGGACAGGGGGCTCAGCTTTCTTT. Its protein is CASTEGTGGSAFF.

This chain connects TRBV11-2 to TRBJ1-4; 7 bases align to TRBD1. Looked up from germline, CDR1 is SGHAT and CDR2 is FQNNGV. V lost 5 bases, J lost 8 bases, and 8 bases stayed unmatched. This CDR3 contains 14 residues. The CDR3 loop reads CASSRDGTEEKLFF. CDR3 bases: TGTGCCAGCAGCAGAGACGGGACAGAAGAAAAACTGTTTTTT.

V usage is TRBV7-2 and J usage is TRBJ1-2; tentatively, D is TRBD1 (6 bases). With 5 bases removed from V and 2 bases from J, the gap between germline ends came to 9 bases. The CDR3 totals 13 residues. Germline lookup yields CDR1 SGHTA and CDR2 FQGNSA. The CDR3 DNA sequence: TGTGCCAGCAGCCATGGACAGAACTATGGCTACACCTTC. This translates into CASSHGQNYGYTF.

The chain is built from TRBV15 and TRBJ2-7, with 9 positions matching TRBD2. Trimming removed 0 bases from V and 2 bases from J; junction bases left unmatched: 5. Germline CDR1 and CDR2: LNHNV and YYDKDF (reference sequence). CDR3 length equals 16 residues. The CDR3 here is CATSRDLAGVAYEQYF. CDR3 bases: TGTGCCACCAGCAGAGATTTAGCGGGGGTAGCCTACGAGCAGTACTTC.

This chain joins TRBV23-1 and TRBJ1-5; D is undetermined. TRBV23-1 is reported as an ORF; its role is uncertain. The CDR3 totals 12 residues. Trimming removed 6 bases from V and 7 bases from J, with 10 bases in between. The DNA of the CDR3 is TGCGCCAGCAGCATAATTCGGCAGCCCCAGCATTTT. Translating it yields CASSIIRQPQHF.

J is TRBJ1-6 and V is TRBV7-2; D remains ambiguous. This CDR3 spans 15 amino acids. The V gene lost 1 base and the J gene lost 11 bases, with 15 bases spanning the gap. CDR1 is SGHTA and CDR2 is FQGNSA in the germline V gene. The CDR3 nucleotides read TGTGCCAGCAGCTTAGGTTCGGCACGGGGTACACCCCTCCACTTT. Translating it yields CASSLGSARGTPLHF.

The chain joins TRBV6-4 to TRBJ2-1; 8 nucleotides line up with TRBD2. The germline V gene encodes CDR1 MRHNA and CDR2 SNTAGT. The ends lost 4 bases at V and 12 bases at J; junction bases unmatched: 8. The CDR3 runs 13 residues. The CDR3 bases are TGTGCCAGCAGTGGCGGGAGGAGTAGTCGGCAGTTCTTC. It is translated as CASSGGRSSRQFF.

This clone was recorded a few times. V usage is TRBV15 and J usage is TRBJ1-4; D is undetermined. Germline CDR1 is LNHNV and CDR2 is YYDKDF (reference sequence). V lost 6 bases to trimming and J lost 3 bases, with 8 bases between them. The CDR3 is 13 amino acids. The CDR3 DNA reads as TGTGCCACCAGAGGAGACCCTAATGAAAAACTGTTTTTT. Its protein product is CATRGDPNEKLFF. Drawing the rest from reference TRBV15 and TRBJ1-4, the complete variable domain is DAMVIQNPRYQVTQFGKPVTLSCSQTLNHNVMYWYQQKSSQAPKLLFHYYDKDFNNEADTPDNFQSRRPNTSFCFLDIRSPGLGDTAMYLCATRGDPNEKLFFGSGTQLSVL.